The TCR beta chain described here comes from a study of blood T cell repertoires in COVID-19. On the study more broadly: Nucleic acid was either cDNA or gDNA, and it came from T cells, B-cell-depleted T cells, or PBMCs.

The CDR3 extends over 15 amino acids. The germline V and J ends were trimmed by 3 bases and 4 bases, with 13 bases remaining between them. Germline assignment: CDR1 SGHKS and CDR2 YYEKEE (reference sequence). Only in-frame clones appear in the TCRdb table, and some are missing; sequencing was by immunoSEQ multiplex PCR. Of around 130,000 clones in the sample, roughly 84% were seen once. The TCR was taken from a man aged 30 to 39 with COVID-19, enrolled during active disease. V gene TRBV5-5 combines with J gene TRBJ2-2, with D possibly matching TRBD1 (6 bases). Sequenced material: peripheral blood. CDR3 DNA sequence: TGTGCCAGCAGCTACAGGGTGATCGGCACCGGGGAGCTGTTTTTT. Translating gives CASSYRVIGTGELFF.